The clone carrying this T cell receptor beta chain was picked up a small number of times. The antigen is undetermined. The data originate from a study of radiotherapy plus CTLA-4 blockade in lung cancer. General observations from the study: In blood, tumor-derived TCR clones expanded after radiotherapy plus ipilimumab.

Participants had chemo-refractory metastatic non-small-cell lung cancer and were treated with focal radiation plus ipilimumab CTLA-4 blockade. Germline CDR1 MRHNA, CDR2 SNTAGT. The CDR3 runs 15 residues. V lost 6 bases, J lost 2 bases, and 6 bases stayed unmatched. Measured with immunoSEQ multiplex PCR; TCRdb has only the in-frame clones, and not every one. This table holds about 40,000 clones, approximately 79% found once. The chain employs TRBV6-4 and TRBJ2-3, with TRBD2 matching 9 bases. Sample: peripheral blood, taken from a patient treated with radiotherapy plus ipilimumab. This clonotype was obtained from a human donor with non-small cell lung cancer that progressed on radiotherapy plus ipilimumab. The CDR3 reads CASRRLAGSTDTQYF. The CDR3 DNA is TGTGCCAGCAGGCGGCTAGCGGGGTCCACAGATACGCAGTATTTT.